The 2 T cell receptor beta chains in this list originate from one sample, sequenced in a study of cytomegalovirus exposure and HLA in healthy donors. The PCR used 60 Vbeta and 13 Jbeta primers. Profiled with immunoSEQ multiplex PCR; TCRdb holds only in-frame clones, not every one. This repertoire shows under 95,000 clones, over 75% found once; its top ten account for roughly 2%. Material: PBMCs. All receptors derive from a boy younger than 18 in good health and CMV-seronegative.

This rearrangement joins TRBV4-3 to TRBJ1-4; TRBD1 agrees at 9 bases. The V and J ends lost 3 bases and 5 bases, in that order; junction bases with no gene match: 4. Germline CDR1 is LGHNA and CDR2 is YSLEER. The CDR3 is 15 amino acids. The CDR3 DNA is TGCGCCAGCAGCCAGGACAGGGGCGGAAATGAAAAACTGTTTTTT. Translated, it gives CASSQDRGGNEKLFF.

The gene calls are TRBV29-1 and TRBJ1-1; a weak D match, TRBD1 (6 bases). V shed 8 bases and J shed 5 bases, with 15 bases lying between them. The germline V gene encodes CDR1 SQVTM and CDR2 ANQGSEA. The CDR3 sequence is 12 residues long. The CDR3 region has the DNA TGCAGCCCCGTTAGGGGGGGAACTGAAGCTTTCTTT. This gives the protein CSPVRGGTEAFF.